Below are 20 T cell receptor beta chains sequenced from a single sample in a study of identical twins. TCRdb processed the 5' RACE reads anew with MiXCR; each CDR3 protein has one entry. The data hold hundreds of thousands of distinct CDR3 sequences, with 5.5% to 6.5% observed a single time. The sequenced material came from naive T cells sorted from blood. These receptors were obtained from a man aged 18 to 30 in good health.

The chain joins TRBV6-5 to TRBJ2-1; 9 positions match TRBD2. Germline-derived CDR1 and CDR2 are MNHEY and SVGAGI. The CDR3 runs 18 residues. The V segment lost 0 bases and the J segment 2 bases; nucleotides outside the gene matches: 8. CDR3 sequence: CASSYSTSGIPTYNEQFF. In DNA form, the CDR3 reads TGTGCCAGCAGTTACTCGACTAGCGGAATCCCTACCTACAATGAGCAGTTCTTC.

This clonotype appeared a few times. This chain connects TRBV7-9 to TRBJ1-4; 7 bases are shared with TRBD1. With 4 bases clipped from V and 2 bases from J, the junction kept 10 bases outside the gene matches. The CDR3 extends over 17 amino acids. CDR1 is SEHNR and CDR2 is FQNEAQ in the germline V gene (reference sequence). In DNA, the CDR3 is TGTGCCAGCAGCTCCTACGTAAAACAGGGGACTAATGAAAAACTGTTTTTT. Protein: CASSSYVKQGTNEKLFF.

The gene calls are TRBV10-2 and TRBJ1-6; no firm D call. Germline V gene lookup returns CDR1 WSHSY and CDR2 SAAADI. This CDR3 contains 12 residues. V gave up 6 bases and J gave up 4 bases, with 4 bases separating them. Here the CDR3 reads CASRGYNSPLHF. In DNA form, the CDR3 reads TGCGCCAGCAGGGGTTATAATTCACCCCTCCACTTT.

The chain couples TRBV4-2 to TRBJ2-3, with 8 positions matching TRBD2. Germline lookup yields CDR1 LGHNA and CDR2 YNFKEQ. The V and J ends lost 4 bases and 0 bases, in that order; junction bases with no gene match: 6. The CDR3 loop spans 16 amino acids. The CDR3 is CASSRRGEESTDTQYF. CDR3 bases: TGTGCCAGCAGCCGGCGGGGGGAAGAGAGCACAGATACGCAGTATTTT.

This clonotype was picked up many times. The chain employs TRBV20-1 and TRBJ2-3, with unresolved D. In germline, CDR1 is DFQATT, CDR2 SNEGSKA (reference sequence). The CDR3 covers 14 residues. The V and J ends lost 5 bases and 1 base respectively, with 13 bases between them. The CDR3 sequence is CSAPRRSRTDTQYF. Written as DNA, the CDR3 is TGCAGTGCTCCACGACGGAGCCGCACAGATACGCAGTATTTT.

Here the CDR3 DNA reads TGTGCCAGCTCACCGGGGGGCGCCGAGCAGTACGTC. It specifies CASSPGGAEQYV. The chain has TRBV18 and TRBJ2-7; D may match TRBD1 or TRBD2 (6 bases each). The V end was cut by 3 bases, the J end by 6 bases, with 9 bases between. Germline V gene sequence: CDR1 KGHSH, CDR2 LQKENI. This CDR3 is 12 amino acids long.

This clonotype was seen repeatedly, ten times or more. This chain joins TRBV27 and TRBJ2-3; D possibly uses TRBD1 or TRBD2 (6 bases each). The germline V and J ends were trimmed by 5 bases and 2 bases, with 11 bases remaining between them. Looked up from germline, CDR1 is MNHEY and CDR2 is SMNVEV (reference sequence). The CDR3 contains 14 residues. CDR3 bases: TGTGCCAGCAGTAGGGGGACTTACACAGATACGCAGTATTTT. Its translation: CASSRGTYTDTQYF.

This clonotype has ten or more counts. The chain carries TRBV18 and TRBJ2-3, with D perhaps TRBD2 (6 bases). V was trimmed by 5 bases and J by 3 bases, leaving 12 bases between them. From germline, CDR1 is KGHSH and CDR2 LQKENI. The CDR3 runs to 14 residues. The CDR3 region is CASSAGSFTDTQYF. CDR3 nucleotides: TGTGCCAGCTCAGCCGGGAGCTTTACAGATACGCAGTATTTT.

This clonotype was picked up a small number of times. The rearrangement links TRBV5-1 to TRBJ1-1; 7 bases are shared with TRBD1. The CDR3 has 15 residues. V trimming: 3 bases; J trimming: 0 bases; junction bases outside the gene matches: 5. The germline CDR1 and CDR2 sequences are SGHRS and YFSETQ. CDR3: CASSSGQSMNTEAFF. The DNA of the CDR3 is TGCGCCAGCAGCTCGGGACAGTCCATGAACACTGAAGCTTTCTTT.

This clonotype was seen at least ten times. The CDR3 DNA reads TGTGCCAGCAGTTACAGGGGATCTGGGGCCAACGTCCTGACTTTC. Translated: CASSYRGSGANVLTF. The chain joins TRBV6-2 or TRBV6-3 to TRBJ2-6, with D perhaps matching TRBD1 (5 bases). Trimming cost V 2 bases and J 1 base, with 6 bases left between them. The germline V gene encodes CDR1 MNHEY and CDR2 SVGEGT. The CDR3 extends over 15 amino acids.

This clonotype was seen more than once but under ten times. CDR3 amino acids: CASSQVLRRPQETQYF. As DNA, the CDR3 is TGCGCCAGCAGCCAAGTCCTGAGGAGACCCCAAGAGACCCAGTACTTC. The rearrangement links TRBV4-1 to TRBJ2-5; D is undetermined. V lost 1 base and J 1 base, leaving 13 bases between the germline ends. The CDR3 length is 16 residues. From germline, CDR1 is MGHRA and CDR2 YSYEKL.

This clonotype occurred many times. The rearrangement joins TRBV5-4 to TRBJ2-3; 11 bases are shared with TRBD2. This CDR3 contains 14 residues. The germline V gene encodes CDR1 SGHNT and CDR2 YYREEE (reference sequence). After removal of 4 bases from V and 6 bases from J, the junction contained 4 bases not matched to a gene. The CDR3 DNA is TGTGCCAGCAGCCCGCGGACTAGCGGGGATACGCAGTATTTT. It specifies CASSPRTSGDTQYF.

The rearrangement links TRBV3-1 to TRBJ2-3, with D hard to call. Germline V gene sequence: CDR1 LGHDT, CDR2 YNNKEL (reference sequence). The length of the CDR3 is 14 residues. Trimming left V 1 base short and J 6 bases short, with 11 bases between. The CDR3 DNA reads as TGTGCCAGCAGCCAAGTTCCCGTGTTTGATACGCAGTATTTT. Translating it yields CASSQVPVFDTQYF.

V usage is TRBV20-1 and J usage is TRBJ1-5; D is undetermined. Germline CDR1 is DFQATT and CDR2 is SNEGSKA (reference sequence). V was trimmed by 6 bases and J by 0 bases, leaving 18 bases between them. The CDR3 sequence is 16 residues long. The CDR3 DNA reads as TGCAGTGCCGAGCAACGGACGGCCTATAGCAATCAGCCCCAGCATTTT. Translating it yields CSAEQRTAYSNQPQHF.

This clonotype was seen repeatedly, ten times or more. The rearrangement uses TRBV24-1 and TRBJ2-1, with 15 bases fitting TRBD2. The CDR3 is 17 amino acids. V gave up 1 base and J gave up 6 bases; unmatched junction bases: 3. The germline V gene has CDR1 KGHDR and CDR2 SFDVKD. The CDR3 is CATSDLGLAGGINEQFF. The CDR3 DNA follows: TGTGCCACCAGTGATTTAGGACTAGCGGGAGGGATCAATGAGCAGTTCTTC.

This clonotype has a count of ten or more. The V call is TRBV12-3 or TRBV12-4, the J call TRBJ2-2; TRBD2 aligns across 7 bases. V trimming: 2 bases; J trimming: 6 bases; junction bases outside the gene matches: 6. The CDR3 has 15 residues. The CDR3, as DNA: TGTGCCAGCAGTTTAATCAGGACTAGGGCCGGGGAGCTGTTTTTT. Its translation: CASSLIRTRAGELFF.

This clonotype was recorded at least ten times. The chain is built from TRBV7-9 and TRBJ2-1; D unclear. With 6 bases removed from V and 6 bases from J, the gap between germline ends came to 12 bases. Germline values: CDR1 SEHNR, CDR2 FQNEAQ (reference sequence). This CDR3 spans 13 amino acids. The CDR3 reads CASSEPQSNEQFF. The CDR3 coding sequence is TGTGCCAGCAGTGAACCGCAGAGCAATGAGCAGTTCTTC. The full variable domain, its missing parts supplied by reference TRBV7-9 and TRBJ2-1, is DTGVSQNPRHKITKRGQNVTFRCDPISEHNRLYWYRQTLGQGPEFLTYFQNEAQLEKSRLLSDRFSAERPKGSFSTLEIQRTEQGDSAMYLCASSEPQSNEQFFGPGTRLTVL.

This clonotype was seen a few times. This chain's CDR3 is CASSLSSRTPQETQYF. The CDR3 DNA sequence: TGTGCCAGCAGCTTAAGCTCTCGGACACCTCAAGAGACCCAGTACTTC. The gene calls are TRBV7-2 and TRBJ2-5; D perhaps matches TRBD1 (5 bases). Germline loops: CDR1 SGHTA, CDR2 FQGNSA. The CDR3 is 16 amino acids. Trimming left V 2 bases short and J 2 bases short, with 15 bases between.

This clonotype has ten or more counts. Here the CDR3 reads CASSLELPAYEQYF. In nucleotides, the CDR3 is TGTGCCAGCAGTTTAGAACTCCCCGCCTACGAGCAGTACTTC. The chain combines TRBV12-3 or TRBV12-4 with TRBJ2-7; D call uncertain. V gave up 1 base and J gave up 2 bases, with 9 bases separating them. CDR3 length: 14 amino acids.

The V gene is TRBV12-3 or TRBV12-4, the J gene TRBJ2-7; D is uncertain. This CDR3 has 14 amino acids. The V and J ends lost 4 bases and 2 bases respectively, with 12 bases between them. The CDR3 DNA is TGTGCCAGCAGTTCAGAAAGCGACACCTACGAGCAGTACGTC. This encodes CASSSESDTYEQYV.